This TCR beta chain was profiled in a study of blood T cell repertoires in COVID-19. As concerns this clone: A read error may account for a junction end that differs from germline.

The CDR3 length is 13 residues. The germline CDR1 and CDR2 sequences are ENHRY and SYGVKD. Enrolled through a virtual design, the participants were between about 18 and 100 years of age and came from roughly 22 US areas. Participants reported their clinical history, and cohort assignment relied on those reports. Cohort 3 recovery required two negative PCRs, clearance, or symptom resolution. Profiling relied on immunoSEQ multiplex PCR, and the TCRdb table lists in-frame clones only, not all of them. In the table there are about 210,000 clones, more than 80% of which are singletons. This sequence was found in a man in his forties or fifties who had recovered from COVID-19. The chain is built from TRBV10-3 and TRBJ2-5; 14 bases fit TRBD2. The sample consisted of PBMCs or T cells enriched from blood (not recorded which). CDR3 sequence: CAISRGLAGEAHF. In nucleotides, the CDR3 is TGTGCCATCAGCCGGGGACTAGCGGGAGAGGCGCACTTC.